At least ten counts were recorded for the clone carrying this TCR beta chain. Its antigen is unidentified. The data belong to a study of identical twins. Overall study results and limits: Invariant MAIT and iNKT cells could partly confound zero-insertion analyses. Low generation-probability sequences were in excess among twin-shared out-of-frame alpha sequences.

The CDR3 is made up of 15 amino acids. The germline CDR1 and CDR2 sequences are SGHRS and YFSETQ. Trimming left V 4 bases short and J 0 bases short, with 11 bases between. TCRdb re-called the 5' RACE reads through MiXCR, storing one row per CDR3 protein. The top ten hold 1.5% to 2% of the sample, which has fewer than 800,000 distinct CDR3 sequences, less than 9% seen once. This same sample was also taken into another study, of yellow fever vaccine responses in identical twins.

The sequenced material came from PBMCs. The chain carries TRBV5-1 and TRBJ2-1, with D perhaps TRBD2 (6 bases). The sequence derives from a woman under 30 in good health. The CDR3 loop is CASSPGEISYNEQFF. For the CDR3, the DNA is TGCGCCAGCAGCCCGGGGGAAATCTCCTACAATGAGCAGTTCTTC.